The 24 T cell receptor beta chains given below trace back to one sample, sequenced in a study of blood T cell repertoires in COVID-19. Here immunoSEQ multiplex PCR was the method, and the copy in TCRdb shows in-frame clones only, minus some. The sample yields over 200,000 clones, around 83% seen once. Material for sequencing was peripheral blood. Source of these receptors: a man older than 75 with acute or convalescent COVID-19.

This clone was observed once. J is TRBJ2-2 and V is TRBV5-1; D not certain. This CDR3 is 14 amino acids long. Per the germline V gene, CDR1 is SGHRS and CDR2 is YFSETQ. V was cut by 2 bases and J by 7 bases, with 12 bases left in between. The CDR3 spells CASSFYEGDGELFF. In nucleotides, the CDR3 is TGCGCCAGCAGCTTTTACGAAGGAGACGGGGAGCTGTTTTTT.

This chain connects TRBV27 to TRBJ1-1; 8 nucleotides agree with TRBD1. The junction had 15 bases not matched to a gene; V was cut back by 3 bases and J by 0 bases. Per germline, CDR1 MNHEY and CDR2 SMNVEV (reference sequence). The CDR3 consists of 19 residues. CDR3 nucleotides: TGTGCCAGCAGTTTTCGGGGGACAGGCGTCATTCCCATGAACACTGAAGCTTTCTTT. Amino acids: CASSFRGTGVIPMNTEAFF.

The V and J genes are TRBV27 and TRBJ2-3; possible D gene TRBD2, 5 bases. This CDR3 has 16 residues. Trimming stripped 5 bases from V and 0 bases from J, with 15 bases between. Germline CDR1 is MNHEY and CDR2 is SMNVEV (reference sequence). In DNA form, the CDR3 reads TGTGCCAGCAGTACAGCGGATTTAACTAGCACAGATACGCAGTATTTT. It codes for CASSTADLTSTDTQYF.

The V call is TRBV18, the J call TRBJ2-2, with a possible D match to TRBD1 (6 bases). CDR1 and CDR2 from the germline V gene are KGHSH and LQKENI. The germline V and J ends were trimmed by 5 bases and 1 base, with 11 bases remaining between them. CDR3 length equals 15 residues. CDR3 sequence: CASSSGQLNTGELFF. CDR3 in DNA: TGTGCCAGCTCATCAGGACAGCTGAACACCGGGGAGCTGTTTTTT.

CDR3 amino acids: CATSRDLAGFLSEAFF. CDR3 DNA: TGTGCCACCAGCAGAGATCTTGCGGGTTTCTTATCTGAAGCTTTCTTT. This sequence joins TRBV15 and TRBJ1-1; no clear D gene. Per germline, CDR1 LNHNV and CDR2 YYDKDF (reference sequence). This CDR3 is built from 16 residues. The V and J ends lost 0 bases and 6 bases respectively, with 17 bases between them.

This clone appeared many times. The chain carries TRBV3-1 (or the pseudogene TRBV3-2) and TRBJ1-5; D gene ambiguous. Deletions cut 1 base from V and 8 bases from J, with 12 bases between. CDR3 length: 14 residues. The germline CDR1 and CDR2 sequences are LGHDT and YNNKEL (reference sequence). The CDR3 protein is CASSQGTTREPQHF. CDR3 sequence (DNA): TGTGCCAGCAGCCAAGGGACTACCCGAGAGCCCCAGCATTTT.

This clone was recorded only once. The rearrangement joins TRBV4-1 to TRBJ2-5; 8 bases are a match to TRBD2. This CDR3 has 15 amino acids. Germline values: CDR1 MGHRA, CDR2 YSYEKL. The J segment lost 5 bases and the V segment lost 0 bases, leaving 5 bases of the junction unmatched. DNA of the CDR3: TGCGCCAGCAGCCAAGATCGGGGGGGCCCCGAGACCCAGTACTTC. It yields the protein CASSQDRGGPETQYF.

The J gene is TRBJ2-3, the V gene TRBV28; D possibly corresponds to TRBD2 (5 bases). CDR3 length: 16 amino acids. Trimming stripped 4 bases from V and 4 bases from J, with 18 bases between. The germline V gene has CDR1 MDHEN and CDR2 SYDVKM. The DNA for the CDR3 is TGTGCCAGCAGTTCCCCGGTGGAGGTTGGCGCAGATACGCAGTATTTT. The encoded protein is CASSSPVEVGADTQYF.

This clone was observed a single time. This chain links TRBV5-1 with TRBJ2-3; TRBD2 might be the D (6 bases). The V end lost 4 bases, the J end lost 4 bases, and 19 bases lay between the germline ends. This CDR3 is 16 amino acids long. The germline V gene encodes CDR1 SGHRS and CDR2 YFSETQ. The CDR3 bases are TGCGCCAGCAGCCCGGGGGAGACTGCCCGCCCAGATACGCAGTATTTT. Translating it yields CASSPGETARPDTQYF.

This clone was counted once. The chain employs TRBV4-1 and TRBJ2-7; weak D call: TRBD1 (5 bases). The length of the CDR3 is 15 residues. Trimming pared 4 bases from V and 4 bases from J, leaving 17 bases between. Germline V lookup: CDR1 MGHRA, CDR2 YSYEKL. Here the CDR3 reads CASSPTRELRYEQYF. The DNA for the CDR3 is TGCGCCAGCAGCCCCACCAGGGAACTACGATACGAGCAGTACTTC.

This clone was seen a handful of times. This chain links TRBV6-5 with TRBJ2-3, with 8 bases fitting TRBD1. With 8 bases clipped from V and 2 bases from J, the junction kept 3 bases outside the gene matches. CDR1 MNHEY and CDR2 SVGAGI come from the germline V gene. The CDR3 has 13 residues. The DNA for the CDR3 is TGTGCCAGCGGGACAGGATCCACAGATACGCAGTATTTT. Translated: CASGTGSTDTQYF.

The CDR3 region is CASSVTGSEQFF. The CDR3 region has the DNA TGCGCCAGCAGCGTGACAGGGTCTGAGCAGTTCTTC. The chain recombines TRBV5-1 with TRBJ2-1, with 7 positions matching TRBD1. CDR1 and CDR2 from the germline V gene are SGHRS and YFSETQ. This CDR3 comprises 12 residues. With 4 bases clipped from V and 9 bases from J, the junction kept 4 bases outside the gene matches.

The rearrangement links TRBV6-5 to TRBJ1-2, with a tentative D call TRBD1 (5 bases). This CDR3 comprises 12 residues. V lost 4 bases to trimming and J lost 8 bases, with 11 bases between them. Germline V lookup: CDR1 MNHEY, CDR2 SVGAGI. CDR3: CASSSPGNGYTF. CDR3 bases: TGTGCCAGCAGTTCCCCAGGGAACGGCTACACCTTC.

The chain links TRBV28 to TRBJ2-5; D is ambiguous. The V gene's germline CDR1 is MDHEN and CDR2 SYDVKM. V was pared by 3 bases and J by 5 bases, with 10 bases between. CDR3 length: 13 residues. The CDR3 region is CASSFGSRETQYF. The CDR3 bases are TGTGCCAGCAGTTTTGGTAGTCGTGAGACCCAGTACTTC. The whole variable domain, filled in from reference TRBV28 and TRBJ2-5, reads DVKVTQSSRYLVKRTGEKVFLECVQDMDHENMFWYRQDPGLGLRLIYFSYDVKMKEKGDIPEGYSVSREKKERFSLILESASTNQTSMYLCASSFGSRETQYFGPGTRLLVL.

The chain employs TRBV5-6 and TRBJ2-7; unclear D gene. Germline V gene lookup returns CDR1 SGHDT and CDR2 YYEEEE. This CDR3 is 14 amino acids long. Trimming left V 4 bases short and J 0 bases short, with 11 bases between. This CDR3 reads CASSHPGSSYEQYF. CDR3 coding DNA: TGTGCCAGCAGCCACCCCGGTAGCTCCTACGAGCAGTACTTC.

The CDR3 DNA follows: TGTGCCGGCGGTAGCGGGAGGGGAGAGACCCAGTACTTC. Its protein is CAGGSGRGETQYF. J is TRBJ2-5 and V is TRBV2, with 11 bases that match TRBD2. Trimming at V came to 11 bases and at J to 4 bases, leaving 6 bases not matched to a gene. Germline CDR1 reads SNHLY; CDR2 reads FYNNEI. The CDR3 extends over 13 amino acids.

This chain links TRBV4-1 with TRBJ1-1; possibly TRBD1 for D (6 bases). The CDR3 runs to 15 residues. Germline CDR1 and CDR2: MGHRA and YSYEKL. Trimming stripped 0 bases from V and 0 bases from J, with 8 bases between. CDR3 region: CASSQDRGVNTEAFF. The CDR3 coding sequence is TGCGCCAGCAGCCAAGACAGGGGAGTGAACACTGAAGCTTTCTTT.

The chain has TRBV20-1 and TRBJ2-2; D could derive from TRBD1 or TRBD2 (6 bases each). Germline V gene data show CDR1 as DFQATT and CDR2 as SNEGSKA (reference sequence). V was trimmed by 3 bases and J by 5 bases, leaving 16 bases between them. The CDR3 runs 15 residues. The CDR3 loop reads CSASGGTPGTGELFF. Here the CDR3 DNA reads TGCAGTGCTAGTGGGGGGACACCCGGAACCGGGGAGCTGTTTTTT.

The chain joins TRBV7-9 to TRBJ1-6, with TRBD1 matching over 8 bases. V dropped 3 bases and J dropped 14; count of bases not matched to a gene: 9. The CDR3 is 14 amino acids. Per germline, CDR1 SEHNR and CDR2 FQNEAQ (reference sequence). The CDR3, as DNA: TGTGCCAGCAGCTTGGGACAGGAACCCTCCACCCTCCACTTT. This codes for CASSLGQEPSTLHF.

The chain has TRBV2 and TRBJ1-2, with D possibly being TRBD1 (5 bases). Deletions cut 3 bases from V and 4 bases from J, with 9 bases between. Germline-derived CDR1 and CDR2 are SNHLY and FYNNEI. The CDR3 extends over 13 amino acids. The CDR3 nucleotides are TGTGCCAGCAGTGATCGACAGATCTATGGCTACACCTTC. This codes for CASSDRQIYGYTF.

The chain joins TRBV11-3 to TRBJ2-1, with TRBD2 matching 8 bases. The V gene's germline CDR1 is SGHNT and CDR2 YENEEA. The V and J ends lost 2 bases and 6 bases, in that order; junction bases with no gene match: 6. The CDR3 length is 15 residues. CDR3 protein: CASSLFGLASNEQFF. CDR3 sequence (DNA): TGTGCCAGCAGCTTATTCGGACTAGCCAGCAATGAGCAGTTCTTC.

V and J are TRBV6-6 and TRBJ2-1, with TRBD1 matching over 7 bases. J lost 3 bases, V lost 7 bases, and 3 bases had no gene match. This CDR3 comprises 13 residues. The germline gives CDR1 MNHNY, CDR2 SVGAGI (reference sequence). DNA of the CDR3: TGTGCCAGCACCCAGGGGGACTACAATGAGCAGTTCTTC. This encodes CASTQGDYNEQFF.

This chain connects TRBV9 to TRBJ2-5, with 8 bases identical to TRBD1. This CDR3 region has 15 residues. With V trimmed by 4 bases and J by 5 bases, 10 bases remained unmatched. The germline gives CDR1 SGDLS, CDR2 YYNGEE. CDR3 residues: CASSPRQGIGETQYF. As DNA, the CDR3 is TGTGCCAGCAGCCCCCGACAGGGGATCGGCGAGACCCAGTACTTC.

This clone was detected a few times. The V call is TRBV28, the J call TRBJ2-7; no firm D call. The germline V gene has CDR1 MDHEN and CDR2 SYDVKM. This CDR3 has 12 residues. V was pared by 3 bases and J by 6 bases, with 9 bases between. The DNA for the CDR3 is TGTGCCAGCAGTTTGAGCTTTAGCGAGCAGTACTTC. Translated: CASSLSFSEQYF.